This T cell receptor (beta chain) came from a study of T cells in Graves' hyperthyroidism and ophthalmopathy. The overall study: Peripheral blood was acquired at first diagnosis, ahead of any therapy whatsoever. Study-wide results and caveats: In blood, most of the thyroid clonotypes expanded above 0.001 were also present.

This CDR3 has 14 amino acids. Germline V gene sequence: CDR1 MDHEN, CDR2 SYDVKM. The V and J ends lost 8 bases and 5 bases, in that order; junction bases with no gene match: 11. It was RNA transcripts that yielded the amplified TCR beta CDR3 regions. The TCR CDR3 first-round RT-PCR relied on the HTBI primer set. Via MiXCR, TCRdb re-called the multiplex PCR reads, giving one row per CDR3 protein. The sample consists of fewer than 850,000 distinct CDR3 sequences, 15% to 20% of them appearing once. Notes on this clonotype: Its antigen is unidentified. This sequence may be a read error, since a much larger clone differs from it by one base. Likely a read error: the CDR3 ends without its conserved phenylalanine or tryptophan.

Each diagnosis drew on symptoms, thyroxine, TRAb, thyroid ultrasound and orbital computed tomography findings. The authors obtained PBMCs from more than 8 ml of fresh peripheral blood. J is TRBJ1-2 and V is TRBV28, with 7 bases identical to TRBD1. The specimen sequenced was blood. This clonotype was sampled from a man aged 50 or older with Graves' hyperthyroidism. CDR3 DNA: TGTGCCAGCCGATCGACAGGGTCGATTTATGGCTACACCCTC. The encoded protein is CASRSTGSIYGYTL.